A single T cell receptor beta chain is shown here with its context. CDR1 and CDR2 from the germline V gene are SGDLS and YYNGEE. The J segment lost 2 bases and the V segment lost 3 bases, leaving 3 bases of the junction unmatched. The CDR3 consists of 15 residues. TCR beta CDR3 regions were amplified from RNA transcripts. The TCR CDR3 first-round RT-PCR relied on the HTBI primer set. TCRdb used MiXCR to reprocess the multiplex PCR reads, holding one entry per CDR3 protein. This table holds hundreds of thousands of distinct CDR3 sequences, 38% found once. The data were taken from a study of T cells in Graves' hyperthyroidism and ophthalmopathy. A lack of ophthalmopathy progression within 18 months defined stable Graves' hyperthyroidism. Based on clinical symptoms, serum thyroxine and TRAb, thyroid ultrasound and orbital computed tomography, diagnoses were reached. Fresh peripheral blood, under 11 ml, yielded the PBMCs.

This rearrangement joins TRBV9 to TRBJ2-5, with 11 bases fitting TRBD2. The origin of this receptor is a man between 18 and 29 years old with Graves' hyperthyroidism. The specimen sequenced was blood. The CDR3 DNA sequence: TGTGCCAGCAGCGCCTGGACTAGCGGGCAAGAGACCCAGTACTTC. It translates to CASSAWTSGQETQYF.